These T cell receptor beta chains were read from a single sample in a study of T-cell reconstitution after alpha-beta-depleted transplantation in children. TCRdb independently ran MiXCR on the PCR reads; one entry per CDR3 protein. Found here are 600,000 to 700,000 distinct CDR3 sequences, around 13% of them singletons; the top ten hold 0.79%. The material was PBMCs, obtained before TCRalphabeta/CD19-depleted stem cell transplant. These receptors were taken from a girl aged 2-15 years with congenital amegakaryocytic thrombocytopenia, due to receive a stem cell transplant. Each CDR3 is given with its conserved first and last residue. Fields, in order: J gene, D gene, clone size, V gene, CDR3 length, CDR3 protein, CDR3 DNA. A D gene is named only where the DNA matches it firmly. Rows give clone size only sometimes, using once, few, many, or a class for an expanded clone.

>TRBJ2-5|NA|many|TRBV7-8|15
CASSLQNYSPGTQYF
TGTGCCAGCAGCTTACAGAATTACTCCCCGGGGACCCAGTACTTC
>TRBJ2-2|NA|NA|TRBV25-1|13
CASQLGNTGELFF
TGTGCCAGCCAGTTGGGAAACACCGGGGAGCTGTTTTTT
>TRBJ2-1|NA|many|TRBV7-2|14
CASSLAPPAFVRFF
TGTGCCAGCAGCTTAGCCCCCCCGGCTTTTGTGAGGTTCTTC
>TRBJ2-3|NA|many|TRBV10-3|15
CAISPSADSTDTQYF
TGTGCCATCTCCCCGAGCGCAGACAGCACAGATACGCAGTATTTT
>TRBJ2-4|NA|many|TRBV20-1|13
CSALRGGRNIQYF
TGCAGTGCCCTTAGAGGGGGGAGAAACATTCAGTACTTC
>TRBJ2-3|NA|many|TRBV10-3|11
CAISSTDTQYF
TGTGCCATCAGTAGCACAGATACGCAGTATTTT
>TRBJ2-7|NA|few|TRBV20-1|13
CSARDGGDNEQYF
TGCAGTGCTAGAGATGGAGGGGACAACGAGCAGTACTTC
>TRBJ2-3|TRBD2|many|TRBV12-3/TRBV12-4|17
CASSPILAGTSTDTQYF
TGTGCCAGCAGTCCTATACTAGCGGGAACTAGCACAGATACGCAGTATTTT
>TRBJ2-3|NA|many|TRBV20-1|13
CSAPGLDTDTQYF
TGCAGTGCGCCGGGACTGGACACAGATACGCAGTATTTT
>TRBJ1-1|NA|NA|TRBV10-1|13
CASGTDLNTEAFF
TGCGCCAGCGGGACGGACCTTAACACTGAAGCTTTCTTT
>TRBJ1-5|TRBD1|NA|TRBV27|16
CASSVTGGASNQPQHF
TGTGCCAGCAGTGTGACAGGGGGGGCGAGCAATCAGCCCCAGCATTTT
>TRBJ2-7|NA|few|TRBV4-1|14
CATRDGGPSYEQYF
TGCGCCACCAGAGATGGAGGGCCATCCTACGAGCAGTACTTC
>TRBJ2-7|NA|many|TRBV20-1|16
CSARSVGLPISYEQYF
TGCAGTGCTAGATCGGTAGGGCTCCCTATTTCGTACGAGCAGTACTTC
>TRBJ1-1|NA|many|TRBV29-1|12
CSVEDLPQEAFF
TGCAGCGTTGAAGATCTGCCGCAGGAGGCTTTCTTT
>TRBJ2-1|TRBD2|many|TRBV11-2|15
CASSFISGRRNEQFF
TGTGCCAGCAGCTTTATTAGCGGGAGACGTAATGAGCAGTTCTTC
>TRBJ2-3|NA|few|TRBV12-3/TRBV12-4|14
CASRDLVGTDTQYF
TGTGCCAGCAGGGACCTGGTCGGCACAGATACGCAGTATTTT
>TRBJ1-1|TRBD1|many|TRBV2|14
CASSSGTDNTEAFF
TGTGCCAGCAGTTCCGGGACAGATAACACTGAAGCTTTCTTT
>TRBJ1-5|NA|NA|TRBV6-2/TRBV6-3|14
CASSTGATGQPQHF
TGTGCCAGCAGTACGGGGGCTACAGGGCAGCCCCAGCATTTT
>TRBJ1-2|NA|NA|TRBV27|15
CASSSLTELNYGYTF
TGTGCCAGCAGTTCCCTAACAGAGTTGAACTATGGCTACACCTTC
>TRBJ1-2|NA|few|TRBV3-1|15
CASSQGLSSNYGYTF
TGTGCCAGCAGCCAAGGTCTTTCTTCTAACTATGGCTACACCTTC
>TRBJ2-4|NA|NA|TRBV18|16
CASSPRALLAKNIQYF
TGTGCCAGCTCACCACGTGCTCTACTAGCCAAAAACATTCAGTACTTC
>TRBJ1-5|NA|many|TRBV12-3/TRBV12-4|15
CASTTHLYTDQPQHF
TGTGCCAGCACCACTCACCTATATACAGATCAGCCCCAGCATTTT
>TRBJ2-1|NA|few|TRBV7-9|15
CASNPRLDAGNEQFF
TGTGCCAGCAACCCCCGTCTGGACGCGGGGAATGAGCAGTTCTTC
>TRBJ1-1|NA|many|TRBV7-9|15
CASSLGLDMNTEAFF
TGTGCCAGCAGCTTAGGTCTTGACATGAACACTGAAGCTTTCTTT
>TRBJ2-2|NA|many|TRBV20-1|12
CSAVGNTGELFF
TGCAGTGCGGTCGGGAACACCGGGGAGCTGTTTTTT
>TRBJ2-5|NA|many|TRBV5-6|15
CASSLPGAPQETQYF
TGTGCCAGCAGCTTGCCGGGGGCTCCCCAAGAGACCCAGTACTTC
>TRBJ2-1|TRBD2|NA|TRBV6-1|14
CATRAGGSYNEQFF
TGTGCCACCAGAGCGGGAGGTTCCTACAATGAGCAGTTCTTC
>TRBJ2-4|TRBD2|NA|TRBV7-7|19
CASSLYPPSSAGAENIQYF
TGTGCCAGCAGCTTATATCCCCCCTCCTCGGCGGGAGCCGAAAACATTCAGTACTTC
>TRBJ2-3|NA|few|TRBV24-1|12
CATSDLADTQYF
TGTGCCACCAGTGATTTGGCAGATACGCAGTATTTT
>TRBJ1-4|TRBD1|few|TRBV7-9|16
CASSRTGSATNEKLFF
TGTGCCAGCAGCCGGACAGGATCTGCAACTAATGAAAAACTGTTTTTT
>TRBJ2-2|NA|many|TRBV5-1|15
CASSFGEPNTGELFF
TGCGCCAGCAGCTTCGGAGAACCGAACACCGGGGAGCTGTTTTTT
>TRBJ1-4|TRBD1|NA|TRBV14|16
CASSQGGGTGIEKLFF
TGTGCCAGCAGCCAAGGGGGCGGGACAGGGATTGAAAAACTGTTTTTT
>TRBJ2-3|NA|NA|TRBV7-3|16
CASSPGRGRGTDTQYF
TGTGCCAGCAGCCCAGGGCGGGGTCGGGGAACAGATACGCAGTATTTT
>TRBJ2-1|NA|many|TRBV28|16
CASSRLEGSSYNEQFF
TGTGCCAGCAGTCGGCTAGAAGGCTCATCCTACAATGAGCAGTTCTTC
>TRBJ2-7|NA|many|TRBV3-1|18
CASSQGWGVGSRFEEQYF
TGTGCCAGCAGCCAAGGATGGGGTGTCGGGAGTAGGTTTGAAGAGCAGTACTTC
>TRBJ2-7|NA|many|TRBV5-1|15
CASSYETGERAEQYF
TGCGCCAGCAGCTACGAAACCGGGGAAAGAGCCGAGCAGTACTTC
>TRBJ2-7|TRBD2|many|TRBV5-1|14
CASSFGTSYREQYF
TGCGCCAGCAGCTTTGGGACTAGCTACCGCGAGCAGTACTTC
>TRBJ2-3|NA|NA|TRBV12-3/TRBV12-4|14
CASSFMGLADTQYF
TGTGCCAGCAGTTTTATGGGCCTGGCAGATACGCAGTATTTT
>TRBJ2-5|NA|few|TRBV10-3|14
CAISDPLARETQYF
TGTGCCATCAGCGACCCACTAGCACGGGAGACCCAGTACTTC
>TRBJ2-2|NA|many|TRBV3-1|12
CASSLISGELFF
TGTGCCAGCAGCTTAATCTCGGGGGAGCTGTTTTTT
>TRBJ1-2|TRBD1|many|TRBV12-3/TRBV12-4|13
CASRGQANYGYTF
TGTGCCAGCAGAGGACAGGCGAACTATGGCTACACCTTC
>TRBJ2-7|TRBD2|many|TRBV5-1|13
CASSPGLAGEQYF
TGCGCCAGCAGCCCAGGACTAGCGGGGGAGCAGTACTTC
>TRBJ2-2|TRBD2|NA|TRBV29-1|14
CSVTASGNPGELFF
TGCAGCGTTACGGCTAGCGGTAACCCCGGGGAGCTGTTTTTT
>TRBJ1-6|TRBD1|NA|TRBV6-1|14
CASSRTGGNSPLHF
TGTGCCAGCAGTCGGACAGGGGGGAATTCACCCCTCCACTTT
>TRBJ2-1|TRBD2|many|TRBV10-3|17
CAISERDLGTRSNEQFF
TGTGCCATCAGTGAGAGAGATTTGGGGACTAGATCCAATGAGCAGTTCTTC
>TRBJ2-3|TRBD1|few|TRBV7-2|16
CASSLGGQGRTDTQYF
TGTGCCAGCAGCTTAGGGGGACAGGGTCGGACAGATACGCAGTATTTT
>TRBJ2-1|TRBD2|NA|TRBV12-3/TRBV12-4|14
CASRSSGRWNEQLF
TGTGCCAGCCGGTCTAGCGGGAGGTGGAATGAGCAGCTCTTC
>TRBJ1-1|NA|few|TRBV28|13
CASRPGTQKEAFF
TGTGCCAGCAGACCCGGGACACAAAAAGAAGCTTTCTTT
>TRBJ2-4|NA|many|TRBV29-1|16
CSVAPARGSAVNIQYF
TGCAGCGTTGCCCCGGCTAGGGGCTCAGCGGTGAACATTCAGTACTTC
>TRBJ2-2|NA|many|TRBV7-3|13
CASSPSNTGELFF
TGTGCCAGCAGCCCGTCGAACACCGGGGAGCTGTTTTTT
>TRBJ2-2|TRBD2|many|TRBV7-2|15
CASSNGAGVPGELFF
TGTGCCAGCAGCAATGGGGCGGGAGTTCCCGGGGAGCTGTTTTTT
>TRBJ2-6|NA|NA|TRBV7-6|13
CAIRSPGANVLTF
TGTGCCATCAGATCTCCTGGGGCCAACGTCCTGACTTTC